This entry lists 2 T cell receptor beta chains sequenced from one sample in a study of T cell clonotyping in hematopoietic cell transplantation. Profiling relied on immunoSEQ multiplex PCR, and the TCRdb table lists in-frame clones only, not all of them. The sample lists approximately 44,000 clones, around 96% seen once, with 0.95% in the top ten. Sequencing was carried out using peripheral blood mononuclear cells. These receptors were collected from a man in his thirties or forties in good health. Some clones in this sample may be carry-over from other donors' samples.

This clone was seen just once. The rearrangement joins TRBV10-3 to TRBJ1-4, with D possibly being TRBD1 (6 bases). The ends were cut back, 4 bases at V and 1 base at J, with 13 bases in the middle. CDR3 length equals 16 residues. Germline V lookup: CDR1 ENHRY, CDR2 SYGVKD. The DNA for the CDR3 is TGTGCCATCAGTGCCACGACAGGAGTAACTAATGAAAAACTGTTTTTT. Its protein is CAISATTGVTNEKLFF.

This clone was recorded once. The chain joins TRBV5-4 to TRBJ2-5, with 7 bases identical to TRBD1. V lost 4 bases to trimming and J lost 5 bases; unmatched junction nucleotides: 14. The CDR3 consists of 16 residues. Germline V lookup: CDR1 SGHNT, CDR2 YYREEE (reference sequence). The CDR3 nucleotides are TGTGCCAGCAGCCCGACCAGACAGGGATTCGGGGAGACCCAGTACTTC. Protein sequence: CASSPTRQGFGETQYF.